Sequencing of this T cell receptor (beta chain) was carried out in a study of CD8 T cells in Susac syndrome. Random hexamers were used to reverse transcribe the RNA input (roughly 0.5 to 1 ug). immunoSEQ multiplex PCR amplified TCR beta CDR3 across 54 Vbeta, 13 Jbeta. TCRdb recomputed calls from the immunoSEQ multiplex PCR reads with MiXCR, one row per CDR3 protein. Seen here are a few hundred thousand distinct CDR3 sequences, more than 80% observed once, and the top ten hold more than 0.09%. Notes on the study in general: The authors acknowledged that the study's TCR sequencing and HLA analysis involved relatively few individuals.

Sequencing of TCR beta was performed on blood CD8+ T cells and on blood CD4+ T cells. TEMRA cells were FACS-enriched, unlike CD8+ and CD4+ T cells, which were negatively isolated. Germline assignment: CDR1 MDHEN and CDR2 SYDVKM. The CDR3 runs to 13 residues. Trimming removed 3 bases at V and 1 base at J, with 4 bases between. To note about this clonotype: Its antigen is undetermined.

This receptor was taken from a human donor with multiple sclerosis. The gene calls are TRBV28 and TRBJ1-5; D uncertain. The sequenced sample consisted of CD8+ T cells from PBMCs. CDR3 DNA: TGTGCCAGCAGTTTTCCGAGCAATCAGCCCCAGCATTTT. It codes for CASSFPSNQPQHF.